This T cell receptor beta chain comes out of a study of OX40 agonist ivuxolimab in advanced cancers. The study's findings and limits: Fewer expanded clones were found on average in CD4+ than in CD8+ T cells. Low normalized T-cell clonal expansion also characterized some of the nonresponders.

The CDR3 totals 16 residues. Germline CDR1 is SGHDT and CDR2 is YYEEEE. Trimming left V 2 bases short and J 0 bases short, with 9 bases between. To note about this clone: Its antigen is still unknown.

Sequencing was performed with immunoSEQ multiplex PCR; in TCRdb, only in-frame clones are kept and a portion is missing. The table includes roughly 20,000 clones, around 83% detected once. The V call is TRBV5-6, the J call TRBJ2-6; D not certain. This specimen consisted of CD4+ or CD8+ T cells sorted from blood, obtained in a trial of the OX40 agonist ivuxolimab. The receptor was derived from an adult with an advanced solid tumor such as melanoma, head and neck, liver or kidney cancer. The CDR3 here is CASSLQTYSGANVLTF. CDR3 DNA sequence: TGTGCCAGCAGCTTACAGACCTACTCTGGGGCCAACGTCCTGACTTTC.